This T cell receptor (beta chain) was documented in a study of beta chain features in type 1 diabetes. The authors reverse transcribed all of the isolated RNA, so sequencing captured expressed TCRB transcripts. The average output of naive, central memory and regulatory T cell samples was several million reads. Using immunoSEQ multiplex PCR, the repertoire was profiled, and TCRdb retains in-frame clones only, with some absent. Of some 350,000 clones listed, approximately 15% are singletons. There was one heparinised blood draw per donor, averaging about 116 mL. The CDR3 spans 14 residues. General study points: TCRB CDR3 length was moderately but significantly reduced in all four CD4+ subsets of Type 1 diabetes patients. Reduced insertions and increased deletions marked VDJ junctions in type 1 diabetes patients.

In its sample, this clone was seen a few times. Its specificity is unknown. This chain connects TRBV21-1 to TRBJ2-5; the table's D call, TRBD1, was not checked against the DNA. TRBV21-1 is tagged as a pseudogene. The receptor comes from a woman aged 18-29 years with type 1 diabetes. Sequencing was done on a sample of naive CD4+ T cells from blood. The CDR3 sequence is CASSNPTCRETQYF. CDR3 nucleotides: TGTGCCAGCAGCAACCCGACATGTCGGGAGACCCAGTACTTC.